Shown below are 17 T cell receptor beta chains from a single sample sequenced in a study of T cell repertoires in cytomegalovirus infection. For these receptors, no antigen is known. TCRdb re-analysed the reads in MiXCR, keeping a single row per CDR3 protein. The data show 650,000 to 900,000 distinct CDR3 sequences, 30% to 35% seen once. The sample consisted of cultured CD8+ T cells from PBMCs, taken from culture after CMV antigen stimulation. The receptor source for this set is a human donor in good health (CMV status not recorded). Some clones in this sample may be carry-over from other donors' samples.

The CDR3 loop reads CATVMGEGQPQHF. The CDR3 nucleotides are TGTGCCACCGTGATGGGAGAAGGTCAGCCCCAGCATTTT. V gene TRBV28 combines with J gene TRBJ1-5; D gene ambiguous. Germline CDR1 MDHEN, CDR2 SYDVKM. The V end was cut by 10 bases, the J end by 6 bases, with 16 bases between. The CDR3 spans 13 residues.

Concerning this clonotype: Germline and junction disagree at one end, which may indicate a read error. The rearrangement uses TRBV10-3 and TRBJ1-1; TRBD1 agrees at 7 bases. Germline-derived CDR1 and CDR2 are ENHRY and SYGVKD. This CDR3 contains 14 residues. The CDR3 nucleotides are TGTGCCATCAGTGAAGACAGGGAAGACACTGAGGCTTTCTTT. Protein sequence: CAISEDREDTEAFF.

With respect to this clonotype: One junction end disagrees with the germline gene, perhaps due to a read error. V gene TRBV25-1 combines with J gene TRBJ2-1; 7 bases are a match to TRBD1. This CDR3 spans 16 amino acids. Germline V gene data show CDR1 as MGHDK and CDR2 as SYGVNS. CDR3 in amino acids: CTSSETDRDPLNEQFF. CDR3 nucleotides: TGTACCAGTAGTGAAACCGACAGGGACCCCCTCAATGAGCAGTTCTTC.

This clonotype was recorded a few times. V is TRBV4-3 and J is TRBJ2-6; no definite D call. Trimming removed 1 base at V and 1 base at J, with 5 bases between. The CDR3 has 15 amino acids. The germline gives CDR1 LGHNA, CDR2 YSLEER. The CDR3 sequence is CASSQGRSGANVLTF. In DNA form, the CDR3 reads TGCGCCAGCAGCCAAGGCAGATCTGGGGCCAACGTCCTGACTTTC.

This clonotype came up a few times. This chain uses TRBV28 with TRBJ2-1, with 12 bases identical to TRBD2. The CDR3 is 14 residues long. Germline V gene lookup returns CDR1 MDHEN and CDR2 SYDVKM. Trimming at V came to 6 bases and at J to 6 bases, leaving 3 bases not matched to a gene. The CDR3 spells CASRASGGANEQFF. The CDR3 bases are TGTGCCAGCAGGGCTAGCGGGGGGGCCAATGAGCAGTTCTTC.

The chain employs TRBV28 and TRBJ1-2; TRBD1 aligns across 7 bases. The length of the CDR3 is 15 residues. V trimming: 4 bases; J trimming: 4 bases; junction bases outside the gene matches: 9. Per the germline V gene, CDR1 is MDHEN and CDR2 is SYDVKM. CDR3 region: CASSSLTGKLYGYTF. CDR3 DNA: TGTGCCAGCAGTTCCTTGACAGGGAAACTCTATGGCTACACCTTC.

V and J are TRBV27 and TRBJ1-1; TRBD1 agrees at 8 bases. The CDR3 extends over 14 amino acids. The V segment lost 6 bases and the J segment 4 bases; nucleotides outside the gene matches: 7. Per the germline V gene, CDR1 is MNHEY and CDR2 is SMNVEV (reference sequence). CDR3 DNA sequence: TGTGCCAGCAGGACAGGGGTTCTTGCCACTGAAGCTTTCTTT. Protein: CASRTGVLATEAFF.

The V call is TRBV6-6, the J call TRBJ2-3, with unresolved D. The germline V gene encodes CDR1 MNHNY and CDR2 SVGAGI (reference sequence). This CDR3 comprises 15 residues. Trimming took off 9 bases at V and 0 bases at J, with 16 bases between the two ends. The CDR3 spells CASNNYRSSTDTQYF. In DNA form, the CDR3 reads TGTGCCAGTAATAACTATCGTTCTAGCACAGATACGCAGTATTTT.

On this clonotype: The germline gene is not matched at one end of the junction; a read error may be the cause. The chain employs TRBV7-8 and TRBJ2-3, with 15 bases matching TRBD2. The CDR3 runs 18 residues. CDR1 and CDR2 from the germline V gene are SGHVS and FQNEAQ. The CDR3 nucleotides read TGTACCAGCAGCTCTGGACTAGCGGGGGGGCGGAGCACAGATACGCAGTATTTT. Translation gives CTSSSGLAGGRSTDTQYF.

The CDR3 DNA reads TGTGCCAGCAGCTTAGGAGAGGGGGCGCGGAACACTGAAGCTTTCTTT. Translated, it gives CASSLGEGARNTEAFF. The gene calls are TRBV7-9 and TRBJ1-1, with 7 bases fitting TRBD1. J lost 1 base, V lost 1 base, and 6 bases had no gene match. Germline values: CDR1 SEHNR, CDR2 FQNEAQ (reference sequence). This CDR3 region has 16 residues.

The rearrangement uses TRBV20-1 and TRBJ2-1; TRBD2 matches 12 bases. Germline values: CDR1 DFQATT, CDR2 SNEGSKA (reference sequence). The V and J ends lost 6 bases and 4 bases, in that order; junction bases with no gene match: 7. The CDR3 runs 15 residues. This chain's CDR3 is CSAPGTSGFYNEQFF. The CDR3 region has the DNA TGCAGTGCCCCCGGGACTAGCGGGTTTTACAATGAGCAGTTCTTC.

This chain joins TRBV12-3 or TRBV12-4 and TRBJ2-7, with a weak D call TRBD1 (5 bases). The CDR3 length is 13 residues. V was clipped by 2 bases and J by 6 bases, with 11 bases between them. CDR3 in DNA: TGTGCCAGCAGTTTACAAGGGGTTAGCGAGCAGTACTTC. Its protein is CASSLQGVSEQYF.

The V gene is TRBV27, the J gene TRBJ2-1, with TRBD1 as a possible D gene (6 bases). With 7 bases removed from V and 4 bases from J, the gap between germline ends came to 20 bases. Germline-derived CDR1 and CDR2 are MNHEY and SMNVEV (reference sequence). The CDR3 consists of 16 residues. CDR3 residues: CASTKYRVGEYNEQFF. Written as DNA, the CDR3 is TGTGCCAGCACTAAGTACAGGGTTGGGGAGTACAATGAGCAGTTCTTC.

V and J are TRBV9 and TRBJ2-1; D tentatively reads TRBD1 or TRBD2 (6 bases each). The CDR3 sequence is 16 residues long. The germline V gene has CDR1 SGDLS and CDR2 YYNGEE. V lost 3 bases and J 3 bases, leaving 16 bases between the germline ends. In DNA form, the CDR3 reads TGTGCCAGCAGCGCTGGGGTGGGGGGCGGCTACAATGAGCAGTTCTTC. Translated: CASSAGVGGGYNEQFF. The full variable domain, with the rest looked up from reference TRBV9 and TRBJ2-1, is DSGVTQTPKHLITATGQRVTLRCSPRSGDLSVYWYQQSLDQGLQFLIQYYNGEERAKGNILERFSAQQFPDLHSELNLSSLELGDSALYFCASSAGVGGGYNEQFFGPGTRLTVL.

This chain links TRBV27 with TRBJ2-3; D remains ambiguous. This CDR3 contains 17 residues. Germline-derived CDR1 and CDR2 are MNHEY and SMNVEV (reference sequence). V was shortened by 8 bases and J by 1 base, with 22 bases between the two germline ends. The CDR3 here is CASANPPALYRTDTQYF. The CDR3 nucleotides are TGTGCCAGCGCTAATCCTCCAGCGCTATACCGCACAGATACGCAGTATTTT.

This clonotype was counted at least ten times. The V and J genes are TRBV2 and TRBJ2-1, with 8 bases fitting TRBD1. The CDR3 contains 14 residues. The V segment lost 6 bases and the J segment 1 base; nucleotides outside the gene matches: 2. Looked up from germline, CDR1 is SNHLY and CDR2 is FYNNEI. CDR3 DNA: TGTGCCAGCAGAAGACAGGGGTCCTACAATGAGCAGTTCTTC. As protein: CASRRQGSYNEQFF.

The chain combines TRBV20-1 with TRBJ1-3; no definite D call. The CDR3 is made up of 17 amino acids. V was cut by 1 base and J by 0 bases, with 16 bases left in between. CDR1 is DFQATT and CDR2 is SNEGSKA in the germline V gene (reference sequence). The CDR3, as DNA: TGCAGTGCTAGAGTCGGAGTGTCAACTGGCTCTGGAAACACCATATATTTT. It encodes CSARVGVSTGSGNTIYF.